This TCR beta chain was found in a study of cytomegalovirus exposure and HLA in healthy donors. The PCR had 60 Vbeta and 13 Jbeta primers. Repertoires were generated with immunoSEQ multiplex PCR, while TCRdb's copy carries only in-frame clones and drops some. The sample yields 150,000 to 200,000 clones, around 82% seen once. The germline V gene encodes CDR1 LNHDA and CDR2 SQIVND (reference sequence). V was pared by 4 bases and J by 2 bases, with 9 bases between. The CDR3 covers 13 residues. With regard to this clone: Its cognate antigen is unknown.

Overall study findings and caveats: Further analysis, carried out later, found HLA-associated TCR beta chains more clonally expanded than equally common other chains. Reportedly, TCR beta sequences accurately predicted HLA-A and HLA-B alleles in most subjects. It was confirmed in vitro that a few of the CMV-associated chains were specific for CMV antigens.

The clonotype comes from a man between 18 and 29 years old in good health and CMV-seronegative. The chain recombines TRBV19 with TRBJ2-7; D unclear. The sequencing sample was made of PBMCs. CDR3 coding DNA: TGTGCCAGTAGTAACGGTAGTCCCTACGAGCAGTACTTC. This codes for CASSNGSPYEQYF.